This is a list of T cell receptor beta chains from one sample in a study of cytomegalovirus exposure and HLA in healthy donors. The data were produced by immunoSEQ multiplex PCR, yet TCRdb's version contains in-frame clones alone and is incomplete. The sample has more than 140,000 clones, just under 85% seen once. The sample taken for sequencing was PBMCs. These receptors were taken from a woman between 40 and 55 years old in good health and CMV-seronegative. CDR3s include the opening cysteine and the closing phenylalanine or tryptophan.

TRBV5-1,CASSMTGGNNQPQHF
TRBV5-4,CASSLKEGPADTQYF
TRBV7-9,CASSSGTGTEAFF
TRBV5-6,CASSDRGLAKNIQYF
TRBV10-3,CAISEHDRANYGYTF
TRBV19,CASNDRPGEQYF
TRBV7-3,CASSLTSGILYEQYF
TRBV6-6,CAITGEGDTLALHF
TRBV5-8,CASSLYSGTGMNTEAFF
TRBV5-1,CASSVGVGGREETQYF
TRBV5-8,CASSLLGTLRDSGNTIYF
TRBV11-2,CASKLGGGPTDTQYF
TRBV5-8,CASSRLQLRDRGDQPQHF
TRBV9,CASSLSPNPSGNTIYF
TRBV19,CASSIPGQSSYEQYF
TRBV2,CASSFDNEQFF
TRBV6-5,CASSYSEGFYEQYF
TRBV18,CASSGLGVDNEQFF
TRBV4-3,CASSSRDNGYTF
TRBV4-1,CASSQDNYNTYEQYF
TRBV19,CASSMVPSTEAFF
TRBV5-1,CASSLTLAGGPTGELFF